These 32 T cell receptor beta chains share one sample of origin, sequenced in a study of blood T cell repertoires in COVID-19. Some clones are missing from TCRdb's copy, which holds only in-frame ones; the method was immunoSEQ multiplex PCR. The sample consists of around 150,000 clones, 75% to 85% of them appearing once. The sample taken for sequencing was peripheral blood. The receptor source for this set is a man aged 55 to 70 with acute or convalescent COVID-19.

The chain couples TRBV5-1 to TRBJ1-4, with 8 bases fitting TRBD1. CDR3 length equals 16 residues. The germline gives CDR1 SGHRS, CDR2 YFSETQ. V lost 4 bases to trimming and J lost 3 bases; unmatched junction nucleotides: 8. DNA for the CDR3: TGCGCCAGCAGCGAAGCTCAGGGGGCAGCTAATGAAAAACTGTTTTTT. It codes for CASSEAQGAANEKLFF.

The chain uses TRBV29-1 and TRBJ1-1, with a possible D match to TRBD1 (5 bases). CDR3 length: 13 amino acids. Trimming removed 6 bases from V and 0 bases from J, with 11 bases in between. CDR1 is SQVTM, CDR2 ANQGSEA, per germline. As DNA, the CDR3 is TGCAGCGTAGCTGGACAACTGAACACTGAAGCTTTCTTT. Its translation is CSVAGQLNTEAFF.

V usage is TRBV5-1 and J usage is TRBJ2-7; D possibly corresponds to TRBD1 (6 bases). Trimming cost V 4 bases and J 2 bases, with 16 bases left between them. This CDR3 is built from 15 residues. Germline V lookup: CDR1 SGHRS, CDR2 YFSETQ. The CDR3 loop is CASSHITGQPYEQYF. The CDR3 DNA follows: TGCGCCAGCAGCCATATTACGGGACAACCCTACGAGCAGTACTTC.

This chain's CDR3 is CASSVSRSGSRETQYF. CDR3 bases: TGTGCCAGCTCAGTCTCAAGGAGCGGGAGTAGAGAGACCCAGTACTTC. The chain recombines TRBV27 with TRBJ2-5, with 8 bases identical to TRBD2. CDR3 length: 16 amino acids. V was clipped by 8 bases and J by 4 bases; unmatched bases: 15. From germline, CDR1 is MNHEY and CDR2 SMNVEV (reference sequence).

The chain is built from TRBV11-2 and TRBJ2-6, with 14 bases matching TRBD2. Per the germline V gene, CDR1 is SGHAT and CDR2 is FQNNGV. V was pared by 3 bases and J by 2 bases, with 3 bases of the junction left unmatched. The CDR3 runs to 18 residues. The CDR3 here is CASSFPGLAGAGANVLTF. In DNA, the CDR3 is TGTGCCAGCAGCTTCCCGGGACTAGCGGGAGCTGGGGCCAACGTCCTGACTTTC.

V usage is TRBV9 and J usage is TRBJ1-4; D remains ambiguous. This CDR3 contains 14 residues. Between the trimmed V and J ends, which lost 2 bases and 8 bases, there was a span of 13 bases. In germline, CDR1 is SGDLS, CDR2 YYNGEE. The CDR3 spells CASSVSAEAEKLFF. CDR3 sequence (DNA): TGTGCCAGCAGCGTTTCGGCTGAGGCGGAAAAACTGTTTTTT.

The chain links TRBV7-3 to TRBJ2-3, with D perhaps matching TRBD2 (5 bases). This CDR3 is 14 amino acids long. The V and J ends lost 2 bases and 1 base respectively, with 7 bases between them. From germline, CDR1 is SGHTA and CDR2 FQGTGA. The CDR3 bases are TGTGCCAGCAGCTTAGTTAGCGGCACAGATACGCAGTATTTT. The encoded protein is CASSLVSGTDTQYF.

The chain has TRBV5-1 and TRBJ2-1; 9 bases align to TRBD2. The CDR3 sequence is 15 residues long. V was clipped by 4 bases and J by 3 bases; unmatched bases: 5. Looked up from germline, CDR1 is SGHRS and CDR2 is YFSETQ. CDR3 in amino acids: CASSIPLAGYNEQFF. In nucleotides, the CDR3 is TGCGCCAGCAGCATACCACTAGCGGGCTACAATGAGCAGTTCTTC.

The chain has TRBV27 and TRBJ2-1, with TRBD2 matching 12 bases. Per germline, CDR1 MNHEY and CDR2 SMNVEV (reference sequence). The junction had 11 bases not matched to a gene; V was cut back by 8 bases and J by 3 bases. The CDR3 length is 17 residues. The CDR3 sequence: CASGIRPSGRVYNEQFF. DNA of the CDR3: TGTGCCAGCGGAATCCGCCCTAGCGGGAGGGTCTACAATGAGCAGTTCTTC.

The chain combines TRBV6-5 with TRBJ1-6, with D maybe TRBD1 (5 bases). Per germline, CDR1 MNHEY and CDR2 SVGAGI. V was pared by 6 bases and J by 0 bases, with 9 bases between. The CDR3 loop spans 15 amino acids. The CDR3 reads CASRAGNSYNSPLHF. The CDR3 nucleotides read TGTGCCAGCAGAGCAGGGAACTCCTATAATTCACCCCTCCACTTT.

This rearrangement joins TRBV2 to TRBJ2-3; the match to TRBD1 covers 12 bases. V shed 7 bases and J 4 bases; nucleotides not matched to a gene: 9. Looked up from germline, CDR1 is SNHLY and CDR2 is FYNNEI. The CDR3 is 16 residues long. The CDR3 DNA sequence: TGTGCCAGCACCGAAGAGGGGACAGGGGGCGCAGATACGCAGTATTTT. Protein: CASTEEGTGGADTQYF.

This clone turned up a few times. J is TRBJ2-7 and V is TRBV29-1; 11 nucleotides match TRBD2. Germline V gene sequence: CDR1 SQVTM, CDR2 ANQGSEA. After removal of 1 base from V and 4 bases from J, the junction contained 6 bases not matched to a gene. The CDR3 has 15 residues. The CDR3 loop reads CSVEGTASGRYEQYF. The CDR3 DNA sequence: TGCAGCGTTGAAGGAACAGCTAGCGGGAGGTACGAGCAGTACTTC.

At least ten counts were recorded for this clone. The chain has TRBV7-3 and TRBJ2-7; D not resolved. The V end lost 2 bases, the J end lost 4 bases, and 9 bases lay between the germline ends. Per germline, CDR1 SGHTA and CDR2 FQGTGA. The length of the CDR3 is 13 residues. The chain's CDR3 is CASSLGPGYEQYF. The CDR3 coding sequence is TGTGCCAGCAGCTTAGGCCCAGGTTACGAGCAGTACTTC.

The V and J genes are TRBV4-1 and TRBJ2-5; D possibly corresponds to TRBD1 (6 bases). CDR3 size: 14 residues. The germline V gene has CDR1 MGHRA and CDR2 YSYEKL. Trimming left V 2 bases short and J 2 bases short, with 9 bases between. The CDR3 nucleotides read TGCGCCAGCAGCCAACAGGGGTTACAAGAGACCCAGTACTTC. As protein: CASSQQGLQETQYF.

In this sample, this clone turned up a few times. The chain carries TRBV3-1 (or the pseudogene TRBV3-2) and TRBJ2-5, with TRBD2 as a possible D gene (6 bases). Germline CDR1 is LGHDT and CDR2 is YNNKEL (reference sequence). The CDR3 length is 16 residues. Trimming left V 5 bases short and J 3 bases short, with 19 bases between. CDR3 amino acids: CASSYKSGLQKETQYF. The CDR3 bases are TGTGCCAGCAGCTACAAATCGGGACTCCAAAAAGAGACCCAGTACTTC.

This clone was found once. The rearrangement joins TRBV6-6 to TRBJ2-7; perhaps TRBD1 as D (6 bases). CDR1 and CDR2 (germline): MNHNY, SVGAGI (reference sequence). CDR3 length: 11 amino acids. The V end was cut by 8 bases, the J end by 6 bases, with 11 bases between. The CDR3: CASYFRGEQYF. As DNA, the CDR3 is TGTGCCAGCTACTTCAGGGGCGAGCAGTACTTC.

The table lists this clone with a few counts. The chain couples TRBV6-6 to TRBJ2-7, with 7 bases aligning to TRBD1. CDR1 and CDR2 (germline): MNHNY, SVGAGI (reference sequence). The trim removed 5 bases at V and 0 bases at J, leaving 4 bases unmatched. The length of the CDR3 is 14 residues. The CDR3 spells CASSGQVSSYEQYF. CDR3 bases: TGTGCCAGCAGTGGACAGGTTAGCTCCTACGAGCAGTACTTC.

The V gene is TRBV19, the J gene TRBJ2-1; 8 bases line up with TRBD2. Germline CDR1 and CDR2: LNHDA and SQIVND (reference sequence). Trimming cost V 10 bases and J 6 bases; bases outside gene matches: 14. This CDR3 is built from 15 residues. The CDR3 protein is CATTPQKREFNEQFF. The CDR3 coding sequence is TGTGCCACCACCCCCCAGAAGCGGGAGTTCAATGAGCAGTTCTTC.

J is TRBJ2-1 and V is TRBV4-1; D is uncertain. The CDR3 contains 13 residues. Germline V gives CDR1 MGHRA, CDR2 YSYEKL. V was trimmed by 3 bases and J by 6 bases, leaving 9 bases between them. The CDR3 nucleotides are TGCGCCAGCAGCCAGACTGAGGTCAATGAGCAGTTCTTC. Translating it yields CASSQTEVNEQFF.

This clone appeared once. The rearrangement joins TRBV6-1 to TRBJ2-7; TRBD2 agrees at 10 bases. V shed 5 bases, J shed 12 bases, and the junction held 10 bases outside the gene matches. Germline CDR1 reads MNHNS; CDR2 reads SASEGT. This CDR3 has 13 amino acids. CDR3 sequence: CASSSEREGRRYF. CDR3 DNA: TGTGCCAGCAGTAGTGAGCGGGAGGGCCGTCGGTACTTC.

V usage is TRBV5-8 and J usage is TRBJ2-7; no reliable D call. Germline CDR1 reads SGHTS; CDR2 reads YDEGEE. The CDR3 is 17 amino acids. The V end was cut by 0 bases, the J end by 6 bases, with 22 bases between. The CDR3 DNA reads TGTGCCAGCAGCTTGGCCGACTCGCGCTTTCTCCCGCCCGAGCAGTACTTC. The encoded protein is CASSLADSRFLPPEQYF.

This chain links TRBV28 with TRBJ1-2, with D perhaps matching TRBD1 (5 bases). The CDR3 totals 14 residues. Germline V gene lookup returns CDR1 MDHEN and CDR2 SYDVKM. Trimming cost V 2 bases and J 2 bases, with 9 bases left between them. The DNA for the CDR3 is TGTGCCAGCAGTTTAACAGGCCCGAACTATGGCTACACCTTC. It codes for CASSLTGPNYGYTF.

This clone has more than one count but fewer than ten. The chain couples TRBV10-3 to TRBJ1-4; no clear D. V lost 4 bases and J 0 bases, leaving 9 bases between the germline ends. The germline gives CDR1 ENHRY, CDR2 SYGVKD. This CDR3 spans 15 amino acids. Here the CDR3 reads CAISVAGTTNEKLFF. CDR3 nucleotide sequence: TGTGCCATCAGTGTGGCGGGAACAACTAATGAAAAACTGTTTTTT.

The chain links TRBV6-5 to TRBJ2-7; no clear D gene. The CDR3 has 13 amino acids. The V end was cut by 6 bases, the J end by 1 base, with 10 bases between. The germline gives CDR1 MNHEY, CDR2 SVGAGI. This chain's CDR3 is CASRSTRSYEQYF. The CDR3 bases are TGTGCCAGCAGATCGACTCGGTCCTACGAGCAGTACTTC.

The chain links TRBV6-4 to TRBJ2-3; 10 nucleotides agree with TRBD2. CDR1 and CDR2 from the germline V gene are MRHNA and SNTAGT. V gave up 4 bases and J gave up 4 bases; unmatched junction bases: 2. CDR3 size: 14 residues. The CDR3 coding sequence is TGTGCCAGCAGTGTTGGGACTAGCGCAGATACGCAGTATTTT. It yields the protein CASSVGTSADTQYF.

The chain employs TRBV2 and TRBJ2-5; D may be TRBD1 (5 bases). The CDR3 covers 12 residues. With 6 bases removed from V and 5 bases from J, the gap between germline ends came to 10 bases. Germline CDR1 and CDR2: SNHLY and FYNNEI. Here the CDR3 DNA reads TGTGCCAGCAGCCAGGGTTTGGAGACCCAGTACTTC. It translates to CASSQGLETQYF.

The rearrangement uses TRBV7-8 and TRBJ1-4; D is unclear. The ends were cut back, 4 bases at V and 7 bases at J, with 10 bases in the middle. CDR1 SGHVS and CDR2 FQNEAQ come from the germline V gene. This CDR3 comprises 13 residues. The CDR3 nucleotides read TGTGCCAGCAGCTCCCCTCCAGGTGAAAAACTGTTTTTT. As protein: CASSSPPGEKLFF. Variable domain in full (rest from reference TRBV7-8 and TRBJ1-4): GAGVSQSPRYKVAKRGQDVALRCDPISGHVSLFWYQQALGQGPEFLTYFQNEAQLDKSGLPSDRFFAERPEGSVSTLKIQRTQQEDSAVYLCASSSPPGEKLFFGSGTQLSVL.

This chain links TRBV6-1 with TRBJ2-5; 8 bases agree with TRBD2. The CDR3 is made up of 18 amino acids. Trimming took 4 bases from V and 2 from J; bases not matched to a gene: 15. Germline V gene lookup returns CDR1 MNHNS and CDR2 SASEGT. The CDR3 spells CASSGGSGGLAIQETQYF. The CDR3 DNA is TGTGCCAGCAGTGGGGGGTCGGGGGGGCTAGCGATTCAAGAGACCCAGTACTTC.

The rearrangement joins TRBV7-2 to TRBJ2-1, with TRBD2 identical over 8 bases. The length of the CDR3 is 16 residues. Unmatched junction bases numbered 6, after V lost 1 base and J lost 4 bases. Germline CDR1 and CDR2: SGHTA and FQGNSA. CDR3: CASSLGASGLYNEQFF. Here the CDR3 DNA reads TGTGCCAGCAGCTTAGGCGCTAGCGGGCTTTACAATGAGCAGTTCTTC.

The chain is built from TRBV11-2 and TRBJ2-7; 11 bases line up with TRBD2. CDR1 and CDR2 (germline): SGHAT, FQNNGV. Germline trimming cut 1 base from V and 3 bases from J; bases unmatched to any gene: 5. CDR3 length: 16 amino acids. The CDR3 DNA follows: TGTGCCAGCAGCTTAGTTCACGGACTAGCGGGCTACGAGCAGTACTTC. This translates into CASSLVHGLAGYEQYF.

The chain links TRBV28 to TRBJ2-7, with D possibly TRBD2 on 5 matching bases. Germline CDR1 reads MDHEN; CDR2 reads SYDVKM. V was shortened by 5 bases and J by 3 bases, with 14 bases between the two germline ends. CDR3 length equals 14 residues. The CDR3 protein is CASSPPRGSYEQYF. CDR3 nucleotide sequence: TGTGCCAGCAGTCCCCCCCGAGGGAGCTACGAGCAGTACTTC.

The V gene is TRBV1, the J gene TRBJ2-1; TRBD1, the table's D call, lacks a check against the DNA. TRBV1 is a known pseudogene. The CDR3 totals 18 residues. CDR3 sequence: CTSSHAPPRQLSYNEQFF. The CDR3 DNA is TGCACCAGCAGCCACGCGCCCCCTCGACAGCTCTCCTACAATGAGCAGTTCTTC.